The clone carrying this TCR beta chain was recorded at least ten times. Its cognate antigen is unknown. The sample is drawn from a study of response to subunit inactivated influenza vaccine. The study, taken as a whole, reports: Each seasonal influenza vaccination, the authors suggested, recruits few new T cells.

A single record per CDR3 protein comes from TCRdb applying MiXCR to the RT-PCR reads. The table lists 300,000 to 350,000 distinct CDR3 sequences, roughly 20% of them singletons, with 10% in the top ten. Germline loops: CDR1 SGHAT, CDR2 FQNNGV. The germline V and J ends were trimmed by 5 bases and 9 bases, with 26 bases remaining between them. The CDR3 has 16 residues. This rearrangement joins TRBV11-2 to TRBJ2-7, with D possibly being TRBD1 (8 bases). The sequence came from a man between 50 and 75 years old who received an inactivated influenza vaccine. Sequencing used PBMCs from blood, obtained less than 22 months after vaccination. The CDR3 region has the DNA TGTGCCAGCAGCACACTAACAGGGGGGGTCCTACGATTGCAGTACTTC. Amino acid sequence: CASSTLTGGVLRLQYF.